This TCR beta chain came from a study of OX40 agonist ivuxolimab in advanced cancers. At the level of the study: Patients receiving dose escalation had hepatocellular carcinoma, melanoma, renal cell or head and neck cancer. Study-level findings and limits: Certain nonresponders additionally had low normalized T-cell clonal expansion. In CD8+ T cells, expanded clones were on average more numerous than in CD4+.

Systemic immunosuppression or a history of autoimmune disease excluded patients. CDR3 size: 15 residues. Germline V lookup: CDR1 LNHDA, CDR2 SQIVND (reference sequence). The junction had 10 bases not matched to a gene; V was cut back by 3 bases and J by 7 bases. Concerning this clone itself: Its antigen remains unidentified.

Assay: immunoSEQ multiplex PCR; the TCRdb copy retains only in-frame clones and omits some. The table lists roughly 71,000 clones, about 77% of them singletons, with more than 1.5% in the top ten. The receptor comes from an adult with an advanced solid tumor such as melanoma, head and neck, liver or kidney cancer. The sequencing used CD4+ or CD8+ T cells sorted from blood, collected in a trial of the OX40 agonist ivuxolimab. V and J are TRBV19 and TRBJ1-1, with TRBD1 matching over 8 bases. The CDR3 nucleotides are TGTGCCAGTAGTATTGTGTCAGGGGGCTCCCTTGAAGCTTTCTTT. As protein: CASSIVSGGSLEAFF.